This T cell receptor beta chain came from a study of Ad26.COV2.S vaccination and SARS-CoV-2 variants. Assay used: immunoSEQ multiplex PCR; TCRdb lists only in-frame clones, some missing. Counted here are over 450,000 clones, about 88% occurring once; the ten biggest clones make up 1.5% to 2%. Findings of the study overall: Greater spike-specific TCR breadth was seen in vaccine recipients than in placebo recipients.

Treatment specified: 15 to 20 received Ad26.COV2.S at low or high dose, single or two shots; roughly five received placebo; per-sample allocation not given. Repertoires come from day 63 after the first vaccine or placebo injection. Of note for this clone: The target antigen is unknown.

The CDR3 totals 12 residues. The germline V gene encodes CDR1 MNHEY and CDR2 SVGEGT. The V end lost 2 bases, the J end lost 2 bases, and 4 bases lay between the germline ends. The specimen comprised peripheral blood, sampled in a trial of Ad26.COV2.S vaccine versus placebo. This clonotype was sampled from a person between 18 and 60 years old who received the Ad26.COV2.S COVID-19 vaccine or a placebo. The rearrangement uses TRBV6-2 or TRBV6-3 and TRBJ2-7, with no clear D. The CDR3 loop reads CASSYQTYEQYF. The DNA of the CDR3 is TGTGCCAGCAGTTACCAGACCTACGAGCAGTACTTC.